The 4 T cell receptor beta chains given below trace back to one sample, sequenced in a study of T cell responses to AZD1222 COVID-19 vaccine. Sequencing used immunoSEQ multiplex PCR; TCRdb keeps in-frame clones, though not all of them. Among over 120,000 clones listed, approximately 92% were seen once. Sequences were derived from peripheral blood, sampled on day 0 of AZD1222 vaccination. These receptors originate from an adult in good health.

The chain links TRBV2 to TRBJ1-1; no definite D call. Germline loops: CDR1 SNHLY, CDR2 FYNNEI. CDR3 length equals 15 residues. Trimming took 0 bases from V and 1 from J, leaving 9 bases between them. Here the CDR3 reads CASSEASSWNTEAFF. The CDR3 region has the DNA TGTGCCAGCAGTGAAGCTTCTAGTTGGAACACTGAAGCTTTCTTT. Variable domain in full (rest from reference TRBV2 and TRBJ1-1): EPEVTQTPSHQVTQMGQEVILRCVPISNHLYFYWYRQILGQKVEFLVSFYNNEISEKSEIFDDQFSVERPDGSNFTLKIRSTKLEDSAMYFCASSEASSWNTEAFFGQGTRLTVV.

This chain uses TRBV19 with TRBJ2-7; 11 bases fit TRBD1. The V gene end was trimmed by 1 base and the J gene end by 3 bases; junction bases not matched to a gene: 5. CDR1 and CDR2 from the germline V gene are LNHDA and SQIVND (reference sequence). The CDR3 loop spans 16 amino acids. As DNA, the CDR3 is TGTGCCAGTAGTATAGGGGGACAGGGGGGTATCTACGAGCAGTACTTC. It codes for CASSIGGQGGIYEQYF.

The J gene is TRBJ2-7, the V gene TRBV6-1; TRBD2 aligns across 11 bases. Per germline, CDR1 MNHNS and CDR2 SASEGT. V lost 3 bases, J lost 9 bases, and 10 bases stayed unmatched. The CDR3 sequence is 15 residues long. DNA of the CDR3: TGTGCCAGCAGTGAGTTTCTAGCGGGAGGCTTTGGGCAGTACTTC. Protein: CASSEFLAGGFGQYF.

The chain combines TRBV28 with TRBJ1-4; D is possibly TRBD1 (5 bases). Germline V lookup: CDR1 MDHEN, CDR2 SYDVKM. V was pared by 3 bases and J by 8 bases, with 22 bases between. The CDR3 has 17 amino acids. CDR3 sequence (DNA): TGTGCCAGCAGTTTTGTGGCAGGGAGAGGATCGCTAGAAAAACTGTTTTTT. This translates into CASSFVAGRGSLEKLFF.